This T cell receptor (beta chain) stems from a study of control samples from healthy donors and cancer patients. Trimming pared 4 bases from V and 0 bases from J, leaving 10 bases between. CDR1 is MGHRA, CDR2 YSYEKL, per germline. The CDR3 runs 15 residues. Clones were sequenced by immunoSEQ multiplex PCR, and TCRdb holds only the in-frame ones, with some missing. The sample shows roughly 400,000 clones, around 90% of them seen only once. This chain links TRBV4-1 with TRBJ2-4; unclear D gene. What was sequenced was PBMCs. This sequence was found in a man aged 40-55 years with head and neck cancer. For the CDR3, the DNA is TGCGCCAGCAGCCTTTCTAACTTAGCCAAAAACATTCAGTACTTC. Protein sequence: CASSLSNLAKNIQYF.